This T cell receptor beta chain was captured by sequencing in a study of human T cells and chemical hapten exposure. Points from the study as a whole: High-frequency TCRs, those above 1 in 1000, stayed the same after DPC sensitization.

Note on this clonotype: Its antigen is not identified.

Single cDNA molecules in the library carried unique molecular identifiers attached during preparation. Authors' data handling: There were a median of approximately 100,000 TCRs per sample, with a range from roughly 20,000 to 690,600. MiXCR, run by TCRdb on the 5' RACE reads, gives a single entry per CDR3 protein. Clone size and V and J calls follow TCRdb, not the original study. The table shows 110,000 or so distinct CDR3 sequences, with 15% to 20% occurring only once. Total RNA was extracted from unfractionated whole blood. V lost 5 bases, J lost 4 bases, and 10 bases stayed unmatched. This CDR3 contains 15 residues.

The chain recombines TRBV12-3 or TRBV12-4 with TRBJ2-7, with TRBD1 matching over 8 bases. This receptor was identified in a human donor in good health. The CDR3 DNA sequence: TGTGCCAGCAGTGCACAGACAGGGGCGAAGTACGAGCAGTACTTC. It yields the protein CASSAQTGAKYEQYF.